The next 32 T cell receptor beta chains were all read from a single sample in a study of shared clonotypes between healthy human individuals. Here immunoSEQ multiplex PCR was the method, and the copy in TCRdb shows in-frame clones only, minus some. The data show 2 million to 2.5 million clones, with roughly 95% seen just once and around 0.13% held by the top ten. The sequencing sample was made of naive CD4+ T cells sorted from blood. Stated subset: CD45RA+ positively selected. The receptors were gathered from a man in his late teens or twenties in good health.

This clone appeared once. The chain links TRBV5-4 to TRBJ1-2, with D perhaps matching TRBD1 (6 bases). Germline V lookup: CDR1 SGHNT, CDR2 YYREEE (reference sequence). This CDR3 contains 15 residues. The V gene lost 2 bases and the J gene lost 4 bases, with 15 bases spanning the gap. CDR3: CASSLSGAGLYGYTF. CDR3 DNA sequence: TGTGCCAGCAGCTTATCGGGGGCCGGACTCTATGGCTACACCTTC.

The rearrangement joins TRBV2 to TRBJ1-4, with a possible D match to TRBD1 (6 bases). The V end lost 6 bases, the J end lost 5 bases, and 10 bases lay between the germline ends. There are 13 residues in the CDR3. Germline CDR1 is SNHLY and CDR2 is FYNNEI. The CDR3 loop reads CASRRGYNEKLFF. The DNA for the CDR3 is TGTGCCAGCAGGAGGGGGTACAATGAAAAACTGTTTTTT.

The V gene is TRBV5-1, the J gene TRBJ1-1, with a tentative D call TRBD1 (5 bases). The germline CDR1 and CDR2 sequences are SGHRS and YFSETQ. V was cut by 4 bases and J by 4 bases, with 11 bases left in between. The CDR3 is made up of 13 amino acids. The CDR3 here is CASSMDIATEAFF. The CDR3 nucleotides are TGCGCCAGCAGCATGGACATCGCCACTGAAGCTTTCTTT. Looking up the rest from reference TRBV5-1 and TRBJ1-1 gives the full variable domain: KAGVTQTPRYLIKTRGQQVTLSCSPISGHRSVSWYQQTPGQGLQFLFEYFSETQRNKGNFPGRFSGRQFSNSRSEMNVSTLELGDSALYLCASSMDIATEAFFGQGTRLTVV.

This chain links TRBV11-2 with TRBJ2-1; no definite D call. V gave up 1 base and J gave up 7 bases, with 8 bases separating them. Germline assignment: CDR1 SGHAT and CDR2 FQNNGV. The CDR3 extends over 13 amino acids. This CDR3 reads CASSLGLQNEQFF. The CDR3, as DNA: TGTGCCAGCAGCTTAGGGCTACAAAATGAGCAGTTCTTC.

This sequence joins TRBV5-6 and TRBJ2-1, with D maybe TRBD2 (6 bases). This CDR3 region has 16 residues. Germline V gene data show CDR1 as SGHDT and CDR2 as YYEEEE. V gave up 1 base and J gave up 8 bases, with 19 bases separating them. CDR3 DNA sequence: TGTGCCAGCAGCTTGCGGGGACTCCTCTCGGGCCATGAGCAGTTCTTC. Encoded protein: CASSLRGLLSGHEQFF.

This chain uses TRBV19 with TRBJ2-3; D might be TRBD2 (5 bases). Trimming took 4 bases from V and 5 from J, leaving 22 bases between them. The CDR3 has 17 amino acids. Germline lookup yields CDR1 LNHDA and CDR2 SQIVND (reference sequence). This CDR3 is CASSTDRTRLIGDTQYF. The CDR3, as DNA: TGTGCCAGTAGTACCGACCGGACTCGCCTGATTGGAGATACGCAGTATTTT.

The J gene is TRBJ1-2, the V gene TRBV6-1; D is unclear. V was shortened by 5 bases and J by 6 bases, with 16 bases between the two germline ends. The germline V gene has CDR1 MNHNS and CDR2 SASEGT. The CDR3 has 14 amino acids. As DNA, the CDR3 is TGTGCCAGCAGTCAGAAGGGCCAGCGGGATGGCTACACCTTC. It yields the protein CASSQKGQRDGYTF.

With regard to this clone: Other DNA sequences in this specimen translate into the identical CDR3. CDR3 in amino acids: CASRVAGETQYF. The CDR3 DNA follows: TGTGCCAGCAGAGTAGCGGGAGAGACCCAGTACTTC. The chain joins TRBV2 to TRBJ2-5; TRBD2 aligns across 7 bases. The CDR3 is made up of 12 amino acids. The V gene end was trimmed by 6 bases and the J gene end by 4 bases; junction bases not matched to a gene: 2. Germline V lookup: CDR1 SNHLY, CDR2 FYNNEI.

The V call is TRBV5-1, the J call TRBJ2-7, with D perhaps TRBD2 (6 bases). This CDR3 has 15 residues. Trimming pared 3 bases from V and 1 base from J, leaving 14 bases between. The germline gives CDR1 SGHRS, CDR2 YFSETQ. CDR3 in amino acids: CASSWEDSGSYEQYF. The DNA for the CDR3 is TGCGCCAGCAGCTGGGAGGATAGCGGTTCCTACGAGCAGTACTTC.

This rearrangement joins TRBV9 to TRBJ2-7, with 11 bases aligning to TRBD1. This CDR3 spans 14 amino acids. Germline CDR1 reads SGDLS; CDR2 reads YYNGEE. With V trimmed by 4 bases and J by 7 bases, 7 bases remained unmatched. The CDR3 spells CASSLGQGAGEQYF. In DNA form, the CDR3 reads TGTGCCAGCAGCTTAGGACAGGGGGCCGGAGAGCAGTACTTC.

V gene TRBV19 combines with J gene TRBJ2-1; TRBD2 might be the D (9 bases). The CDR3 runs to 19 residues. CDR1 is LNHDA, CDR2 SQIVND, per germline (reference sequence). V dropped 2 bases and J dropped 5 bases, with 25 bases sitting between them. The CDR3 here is CASSITGGSRLAEHNEQFF. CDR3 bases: TGTGCCAGTAGTATAACAGGGGGGTCCCGACTAGCGGAGCACAATGAGCAGTTCTTC.

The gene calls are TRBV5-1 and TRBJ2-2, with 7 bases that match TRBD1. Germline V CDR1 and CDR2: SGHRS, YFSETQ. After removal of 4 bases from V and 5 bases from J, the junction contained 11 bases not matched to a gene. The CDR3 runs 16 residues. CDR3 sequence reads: CASSKTGTVQTGELFF. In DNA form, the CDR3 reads TGCGCCAGCAGCAAAACCGGGACAGTTCAGACCGGGGAGCTGTTTTTT.

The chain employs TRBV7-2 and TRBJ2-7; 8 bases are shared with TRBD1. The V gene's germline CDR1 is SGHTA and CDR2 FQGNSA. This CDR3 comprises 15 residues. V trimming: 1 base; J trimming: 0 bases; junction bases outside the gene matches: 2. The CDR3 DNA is TGTGCCAGCAGCTTAGGGACAGGGACCTCCTACGAGCAGTACTTC. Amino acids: CASSLGTGTSYEQYF. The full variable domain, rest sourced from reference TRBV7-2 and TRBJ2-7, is GAGVSQSPSNKVTEKGKDVELRCDPISGHTALYWYRQSLGQGLEFLIYFQGNSAPDKSGLPSDRFSAERTGGSVSTLTIQRTQQEDSAVYLCASSLGTGTSYEQYFGPGTRLTVT.

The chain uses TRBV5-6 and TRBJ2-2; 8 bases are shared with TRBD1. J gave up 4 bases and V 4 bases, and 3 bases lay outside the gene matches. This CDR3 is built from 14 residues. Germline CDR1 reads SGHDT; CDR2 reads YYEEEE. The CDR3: CASSVGQGTGELFF. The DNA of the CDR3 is TGTGCCAGCAGCGTAGGACAGGGCACCGGGGAGCTGTTTTTT.

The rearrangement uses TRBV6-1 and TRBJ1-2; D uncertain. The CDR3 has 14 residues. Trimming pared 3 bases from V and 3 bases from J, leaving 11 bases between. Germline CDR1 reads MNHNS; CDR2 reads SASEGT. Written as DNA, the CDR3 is TGTGCCAGCAGTGATCGGCAGAGTGACTATGGCTACACCTTC. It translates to CASSDRQSDYGYTF.

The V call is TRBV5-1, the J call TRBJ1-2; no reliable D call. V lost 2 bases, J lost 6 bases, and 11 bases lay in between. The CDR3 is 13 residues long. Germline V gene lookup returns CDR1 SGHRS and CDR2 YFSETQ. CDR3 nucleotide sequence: TGCGCCAGCAGCTTCCAAAGCGGGGATGGCTACACCTTC. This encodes CASSFQSGDGYTF.

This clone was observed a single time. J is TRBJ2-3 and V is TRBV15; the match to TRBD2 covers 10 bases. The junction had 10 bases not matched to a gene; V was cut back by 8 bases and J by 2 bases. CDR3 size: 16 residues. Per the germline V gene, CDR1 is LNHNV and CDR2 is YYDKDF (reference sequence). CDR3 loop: CATSPLAGVSTDTQYF. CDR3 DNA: TGTGCCACCTCCCCCCTAGCGGGGGTCTCCACAGATACGCAGTATTTT.

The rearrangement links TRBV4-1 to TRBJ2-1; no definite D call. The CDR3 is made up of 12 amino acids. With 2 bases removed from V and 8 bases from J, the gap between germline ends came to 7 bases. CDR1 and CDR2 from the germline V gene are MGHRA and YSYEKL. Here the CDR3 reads CASSQTVDEQFF. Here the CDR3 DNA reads TGCGCCAGCAGCCAAACTGTAGATGAGCAGTTCTTC.

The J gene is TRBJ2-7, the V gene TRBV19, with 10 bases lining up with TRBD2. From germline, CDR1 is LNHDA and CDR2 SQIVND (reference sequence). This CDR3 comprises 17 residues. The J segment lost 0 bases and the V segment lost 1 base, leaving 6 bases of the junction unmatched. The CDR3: CASSIAAGGPVSYEQYF. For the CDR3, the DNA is TGTGCCAGTAGTATAGCAGCGGGAGGGCCCGTCTCCTACGAGCAGTACTTC.

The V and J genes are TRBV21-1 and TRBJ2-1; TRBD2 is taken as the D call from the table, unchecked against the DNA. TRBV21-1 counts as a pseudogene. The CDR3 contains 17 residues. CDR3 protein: CASLWTSGSKSYNEQFF. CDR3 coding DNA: TGTGCCAGCCTCTGGACTAGCGGGAGTAAGTCCTACAATGAGCAGTTCTTC.

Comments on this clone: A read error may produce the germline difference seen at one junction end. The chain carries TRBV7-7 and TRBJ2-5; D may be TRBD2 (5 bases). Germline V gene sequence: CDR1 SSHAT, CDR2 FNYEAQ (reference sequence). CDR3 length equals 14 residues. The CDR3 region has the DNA TGTGCTAGCAGCCCAGGACTGGCTCAAGAGACCCAGTACTTC. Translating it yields CASSPGLAQETQYF.

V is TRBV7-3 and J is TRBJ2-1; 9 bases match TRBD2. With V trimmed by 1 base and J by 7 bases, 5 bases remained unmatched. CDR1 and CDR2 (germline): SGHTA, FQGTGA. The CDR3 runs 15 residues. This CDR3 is CASSLSGGAFNEQFF. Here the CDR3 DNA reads TGTGCCAGCAGCTTAAGCGGGGGGGCCTTTAATGAGCAGTTCTTC.

This chain's CDR3 is CASTLGVEGIYNEQFF. The CDR3 DNA is TGTGCCAGCACCCTGGGAGTGGAGGGGATTTATAATGAGCAGTTCTTC. This rearrangement joins TRBV5-5 to TRBJ2-1; a weak D match, TRBD2 (6 bases). The germline gives CDR1 SGHKS, CDR2 YYEKEE (reference sequence). The CDR3 runs to 16 residues. V lost 6 bases and J 7 bases, leaving 23 bases between the germline ends.

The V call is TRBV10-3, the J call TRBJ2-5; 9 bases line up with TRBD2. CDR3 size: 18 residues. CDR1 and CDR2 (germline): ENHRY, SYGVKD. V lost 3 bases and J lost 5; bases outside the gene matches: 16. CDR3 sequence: CAISDPRVSGGRVETQYF. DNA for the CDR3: TGTGCCATCAGTGATCCCCGGGTTAGCGGGGGTCGAGTGGAGACCCAGTACTTC.

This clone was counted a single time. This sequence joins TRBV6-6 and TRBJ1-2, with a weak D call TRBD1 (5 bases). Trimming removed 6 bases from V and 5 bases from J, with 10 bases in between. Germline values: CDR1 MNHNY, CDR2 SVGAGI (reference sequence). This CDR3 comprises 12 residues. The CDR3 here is CASSRDQYGYTF. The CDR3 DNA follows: TGTGCCAGCAGCCGGGACCAATATGGCTACACCTTC.

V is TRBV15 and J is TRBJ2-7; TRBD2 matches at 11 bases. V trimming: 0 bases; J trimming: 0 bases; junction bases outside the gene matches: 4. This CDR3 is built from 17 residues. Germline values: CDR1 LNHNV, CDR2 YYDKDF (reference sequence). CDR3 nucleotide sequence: TGTGCCACCAGCAGAGACCCTAGCGGGGGGACCTCCTACGAGCAGTACTTC. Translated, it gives CATSRDPSGGTSYEQYF.

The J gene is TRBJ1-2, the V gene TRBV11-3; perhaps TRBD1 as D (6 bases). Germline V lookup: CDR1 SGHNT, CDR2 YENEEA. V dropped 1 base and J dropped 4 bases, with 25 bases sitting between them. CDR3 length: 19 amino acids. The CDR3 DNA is TGTGCCAGCAGCTTAGCAAGAAGCCCGACAGGATCCAACGTCTATGGCTACACCTTC. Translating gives CASSLARSPTGSNVYGYTF.

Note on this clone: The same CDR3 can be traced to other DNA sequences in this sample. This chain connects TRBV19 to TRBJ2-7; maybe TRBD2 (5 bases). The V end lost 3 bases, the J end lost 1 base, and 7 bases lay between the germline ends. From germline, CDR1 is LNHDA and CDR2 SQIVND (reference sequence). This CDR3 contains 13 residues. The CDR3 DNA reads TGTGCCAGTAGTATTGGGGAGTCCTACGAGCAGTACTTC. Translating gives CASSIGESYEQYF.

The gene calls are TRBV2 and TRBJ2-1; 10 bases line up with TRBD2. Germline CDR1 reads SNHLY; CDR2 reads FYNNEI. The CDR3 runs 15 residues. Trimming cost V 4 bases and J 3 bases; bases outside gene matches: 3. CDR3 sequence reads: CASSGGLANYNEQFF. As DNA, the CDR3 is TGTGCCAGCAGTGGGGGACTAGCGAACTACAATGAGCAGTTCTTC.

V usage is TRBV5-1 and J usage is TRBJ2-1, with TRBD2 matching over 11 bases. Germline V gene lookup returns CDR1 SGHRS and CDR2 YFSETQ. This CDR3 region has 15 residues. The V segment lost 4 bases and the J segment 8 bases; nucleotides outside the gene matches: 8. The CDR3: CASSEGLAAQDEQFF. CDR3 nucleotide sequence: TGCGCCAGCAGCGAGGGACTAGCGGCACAGGATGAGCAGTTCTTC.

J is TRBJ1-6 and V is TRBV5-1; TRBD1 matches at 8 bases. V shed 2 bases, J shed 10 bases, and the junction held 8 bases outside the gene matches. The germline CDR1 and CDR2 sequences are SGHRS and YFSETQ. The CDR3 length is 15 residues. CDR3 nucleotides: TGCGCCAGCAGCTTTGGACAGGGAGGAGACTCACCCCTCCACTTT. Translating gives CASSFGQGGDSPLHF.

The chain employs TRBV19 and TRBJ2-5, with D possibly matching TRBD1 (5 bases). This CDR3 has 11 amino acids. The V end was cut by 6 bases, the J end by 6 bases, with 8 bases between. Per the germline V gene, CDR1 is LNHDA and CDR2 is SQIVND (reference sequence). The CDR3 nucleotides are TGTGCCAGTAGCCAGGGTCAGACCCAGTACTTC. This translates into CASSQGQTQYF.